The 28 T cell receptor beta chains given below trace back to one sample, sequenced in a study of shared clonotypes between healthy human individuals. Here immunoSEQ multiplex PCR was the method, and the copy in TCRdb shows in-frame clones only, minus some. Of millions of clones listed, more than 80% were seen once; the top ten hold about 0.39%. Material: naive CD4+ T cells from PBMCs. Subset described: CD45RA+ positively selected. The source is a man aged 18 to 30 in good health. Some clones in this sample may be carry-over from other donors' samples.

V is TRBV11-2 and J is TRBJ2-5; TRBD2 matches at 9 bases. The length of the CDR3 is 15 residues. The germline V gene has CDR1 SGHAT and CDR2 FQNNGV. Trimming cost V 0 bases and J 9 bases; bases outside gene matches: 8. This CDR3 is CASSLDLIRLAAQYF. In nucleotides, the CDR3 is TGTGCCAGCAGCTTAGACCTCATACGACTAGCGGCCCAGTACTTC. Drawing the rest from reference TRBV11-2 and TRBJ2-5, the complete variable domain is EAGVAQSPRYKIIEKRQSVAFWCNPISGHATLYWYQQILGQGPKLLIQFQNNGVVDDSQLPKDRFSAERLKGVDSTLKIQPAKLEDSAVYLCASSLDLIRLAAQYFGPGTRLLVL.

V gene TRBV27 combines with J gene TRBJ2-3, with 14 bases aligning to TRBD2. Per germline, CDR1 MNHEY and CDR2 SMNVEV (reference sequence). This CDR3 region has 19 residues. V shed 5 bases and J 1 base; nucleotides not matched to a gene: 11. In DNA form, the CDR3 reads TGTGCCAGCAGTCAACGGGGGACTAGCGGGAGTTTAGGCACAGATACGCAGTATTTT. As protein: CASSQRGTSGSLGTDTQYF.

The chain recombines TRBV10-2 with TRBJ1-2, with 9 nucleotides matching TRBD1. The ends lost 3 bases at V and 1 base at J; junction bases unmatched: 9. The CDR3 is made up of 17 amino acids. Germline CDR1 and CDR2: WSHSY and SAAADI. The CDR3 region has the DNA TGCGCCAGCAGTGACATCGGGACAGGGTTGGTTAACTATGGCTACACCTTC. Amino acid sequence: CASSDIGTGLVNYGYTF.

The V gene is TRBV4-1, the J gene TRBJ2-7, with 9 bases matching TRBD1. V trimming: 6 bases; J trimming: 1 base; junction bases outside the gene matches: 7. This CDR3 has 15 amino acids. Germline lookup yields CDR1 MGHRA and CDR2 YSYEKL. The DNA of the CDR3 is TGCGCCAGCAGGGGAACCGGGACAGGGTCCTACGAGCAGTACTTC. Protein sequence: CASRGTGTGSYEQYF.

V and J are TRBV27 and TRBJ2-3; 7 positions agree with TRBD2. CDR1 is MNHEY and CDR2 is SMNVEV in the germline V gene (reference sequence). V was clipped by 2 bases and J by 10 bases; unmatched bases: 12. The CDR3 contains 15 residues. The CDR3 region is CASSLTPRPRGAQYF. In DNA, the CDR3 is TGTGCCAGCAGTTTAACACCCCGGCCCCGGGGGGCGCAGTATTTT.

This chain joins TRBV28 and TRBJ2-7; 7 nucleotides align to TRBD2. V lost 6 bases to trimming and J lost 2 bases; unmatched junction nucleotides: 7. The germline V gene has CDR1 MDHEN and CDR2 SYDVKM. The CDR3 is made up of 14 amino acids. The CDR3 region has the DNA TGTGCCAGCAGCCGCCGGGGAGGGACCTACGAGCAGTACTTC. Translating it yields CASSRRGGTYEQYF.

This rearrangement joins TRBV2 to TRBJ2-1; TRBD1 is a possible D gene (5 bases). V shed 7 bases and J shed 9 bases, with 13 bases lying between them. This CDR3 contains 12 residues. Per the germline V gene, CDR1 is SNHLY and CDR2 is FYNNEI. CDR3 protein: CASTGDSPEQFF. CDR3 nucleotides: TGTGCCAGCACCGGAGACAGTCCTGAGCAGTTCTTC.

CDR3 protein: CASMITANTEAFF. The CDR3 bases are TGTGCCAGCATGATAACAGCGAACACTGAAGCTTTCTTT. The chain employs TRBV6-1 and TRBJ1-1; D ambiguous. Per germline, CDR1 MNHNS and CDR2 SASEGT. Trimming took 7 bases from V and 1 from J, leaving 10 bases between them. CDR3 size: 13 residues.

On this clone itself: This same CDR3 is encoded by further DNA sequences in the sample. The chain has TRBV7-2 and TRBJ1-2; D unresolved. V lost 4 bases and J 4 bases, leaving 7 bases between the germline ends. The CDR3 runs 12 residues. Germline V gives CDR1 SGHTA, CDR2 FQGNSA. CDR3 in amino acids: CASSSAGYGYTF. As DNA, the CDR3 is TGTGCCAGCAGCTCGGCCGGCTATGGCTACACCTTC. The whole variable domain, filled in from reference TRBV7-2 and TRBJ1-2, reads GAGVSQSPSNKVTEKGKDVELRCDPISGHTALYWYRQSLGQGLEFLIYFQGNSAPDKSGLPSDRFSAERTGGSVSTLTIQRTQQEDSAVYLCASSSAGYGYTFGSGTRLTVV.

The CDR3 here is CASSLKGAGASPNDNEQFF. CDR3 DNA sequence: TGTGCCAGCAGCTTAAAGGGGGCAGGGGCTAGCCCTAACGACAATGAGCAGTTCTTC. V and J are TRBV7-3 and TRBJ2-1; TRBD1 agrees at 7 bases. Germline-derived CDR1 and CDR2 are SGHTA and FQGTGA. This CDR3 region has 19 residues. The trim removed 1 base at V and 5 bases at J, leaving 17 bases unmatched.

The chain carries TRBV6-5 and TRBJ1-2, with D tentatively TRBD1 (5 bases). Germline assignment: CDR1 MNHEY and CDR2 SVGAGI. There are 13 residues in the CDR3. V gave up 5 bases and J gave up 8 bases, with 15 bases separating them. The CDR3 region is CASSPRRGDGYTF. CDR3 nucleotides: TGTGCCAGCAGTCCACGACGGGGCGACGGCTACACCTTC.

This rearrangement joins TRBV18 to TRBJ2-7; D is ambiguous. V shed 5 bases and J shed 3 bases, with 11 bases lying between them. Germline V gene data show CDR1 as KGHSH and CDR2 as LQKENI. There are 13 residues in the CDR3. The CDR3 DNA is TGTGCCAGCTCATCTCTTCTCTTCTACGAGCAGTACTTC. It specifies CASSSLLFYEQYF.

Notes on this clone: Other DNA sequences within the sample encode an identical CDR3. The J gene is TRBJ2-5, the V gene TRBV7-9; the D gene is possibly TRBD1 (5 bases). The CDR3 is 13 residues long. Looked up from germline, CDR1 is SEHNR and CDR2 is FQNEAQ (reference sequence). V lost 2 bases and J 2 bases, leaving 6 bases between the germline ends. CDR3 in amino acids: CASSLPGQETQYF. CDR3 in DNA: TGTGCCAGCAGCTTACCAGGGCAAGAGACCCAGTACTTC.

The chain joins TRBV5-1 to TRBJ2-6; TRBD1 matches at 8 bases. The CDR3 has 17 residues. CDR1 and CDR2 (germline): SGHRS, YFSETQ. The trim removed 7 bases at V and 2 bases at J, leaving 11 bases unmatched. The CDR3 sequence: CASSVAPGGAGANVLTF. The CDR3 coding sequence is TGCGCCAGCTCTGTCGCGCCAGGGGGCGCTGGGGCCAACGTCCTGACTTTC.

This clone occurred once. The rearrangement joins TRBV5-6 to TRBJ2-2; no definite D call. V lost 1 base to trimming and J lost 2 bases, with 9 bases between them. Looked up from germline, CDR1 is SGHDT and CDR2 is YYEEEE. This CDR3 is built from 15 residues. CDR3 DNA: TGTGCCAGCAGCTTGTTTCAGTTAAACACCGGGGAGCTGTTTTTT. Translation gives CASSLFQLNTGELFF.

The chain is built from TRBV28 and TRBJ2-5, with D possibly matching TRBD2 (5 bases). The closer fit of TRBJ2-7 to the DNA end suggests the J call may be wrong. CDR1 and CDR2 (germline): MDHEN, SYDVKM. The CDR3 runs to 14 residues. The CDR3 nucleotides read TGTGCCAGCAGTTTAGTCGGGATTCGGAACGAGCAGTACTTC. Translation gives CASSLVGIRNEQYF.

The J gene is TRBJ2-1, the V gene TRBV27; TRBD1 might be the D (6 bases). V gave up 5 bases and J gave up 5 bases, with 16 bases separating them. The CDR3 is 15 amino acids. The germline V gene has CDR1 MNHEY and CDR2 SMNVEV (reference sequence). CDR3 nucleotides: TGTGCCAGCAGTCCACTAACAGGGTATAACAATGAGCAGTTCTTC. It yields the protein CASSPLTGYNNEQFF.

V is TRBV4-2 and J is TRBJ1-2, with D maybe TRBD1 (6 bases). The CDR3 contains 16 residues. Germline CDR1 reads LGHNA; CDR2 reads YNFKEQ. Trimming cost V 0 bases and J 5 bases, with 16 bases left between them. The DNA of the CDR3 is TGTGCCAGCAGCCAAGAAAGGGACACCGTCGGGTATGGCTACACCTTC. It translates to CASSQERDTVGYGYTF.

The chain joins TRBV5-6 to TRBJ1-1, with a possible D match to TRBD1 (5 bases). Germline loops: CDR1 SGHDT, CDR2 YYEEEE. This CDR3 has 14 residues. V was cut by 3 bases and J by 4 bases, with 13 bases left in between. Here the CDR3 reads CASSYRGVSTEAFF. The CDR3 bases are TGTGCCAGCAGCTACCGGGGGGTCAGCACTGAAGCTTTCTTT.

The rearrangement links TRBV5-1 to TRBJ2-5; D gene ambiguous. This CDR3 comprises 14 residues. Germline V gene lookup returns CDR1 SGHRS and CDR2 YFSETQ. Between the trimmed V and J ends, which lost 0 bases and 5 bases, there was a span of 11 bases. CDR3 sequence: CASSLVSLQETQYF. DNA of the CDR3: TGCGCCAGCAGCTTGGTTAGCTTGCAGGAGACCCAGTACTTC.

CDR3 amino acids: CASQTGGYNEQFF. In DNA form, the CDR3 reads TGTGCCAGCCAGACGGGGGGATACAATGAGCAGTTCTTC. V is TRBV7-2 and J is TRBJ2-1, with 7 bases matching TRBD2. Unmatched junction bases numbered 5, after V lost 8 bases and J lost 4 bases. There are 13 residues in the CDR3. CDR1 and CDR2 from the germline V gene are SGHTA and FQGNSA.

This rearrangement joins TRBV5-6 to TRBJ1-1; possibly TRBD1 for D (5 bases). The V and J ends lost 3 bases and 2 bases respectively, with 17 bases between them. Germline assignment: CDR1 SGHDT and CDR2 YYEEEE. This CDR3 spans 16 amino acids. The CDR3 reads CASSWGYRLRNTEAFF. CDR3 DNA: TGTGCCAGCAGCTGGGGCTACAGGCTACGTAACACTGAAGCTTTCTTT.

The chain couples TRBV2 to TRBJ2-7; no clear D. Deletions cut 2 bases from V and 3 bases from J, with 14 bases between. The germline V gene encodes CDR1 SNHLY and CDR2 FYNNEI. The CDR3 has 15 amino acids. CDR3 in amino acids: CASSERAVSLYEQYF. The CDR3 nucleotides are TGTGCCAGCAGTGAACGGGCAGTTAGCCTCTACGAGCAGTACTTC.

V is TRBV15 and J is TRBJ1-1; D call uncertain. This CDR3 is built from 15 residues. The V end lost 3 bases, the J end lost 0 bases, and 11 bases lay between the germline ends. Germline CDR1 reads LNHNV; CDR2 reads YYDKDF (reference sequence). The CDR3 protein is CATSRETVMNTEAFF. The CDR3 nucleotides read TGTGCCACCAGCAGGGAAACAGTTATGAACACTGAAGCTTTCTTT.

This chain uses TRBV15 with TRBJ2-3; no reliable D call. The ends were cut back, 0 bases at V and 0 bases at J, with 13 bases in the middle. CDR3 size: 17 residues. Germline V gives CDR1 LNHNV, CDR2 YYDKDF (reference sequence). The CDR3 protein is CATSRDRSTVSTDTQYF. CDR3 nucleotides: TGTGCCACCAGCAGAGATAGAAGTACGGTTAGCACAGATACGCAGTATTTT.

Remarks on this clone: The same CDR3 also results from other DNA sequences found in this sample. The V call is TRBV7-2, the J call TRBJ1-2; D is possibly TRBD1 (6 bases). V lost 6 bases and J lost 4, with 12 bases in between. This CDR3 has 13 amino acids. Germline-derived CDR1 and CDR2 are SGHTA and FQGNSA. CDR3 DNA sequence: TGTGCCAGCAGTCTCGAGGGGGGCTATGGCTACACCTTC. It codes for CASSLEGGYGYTF.

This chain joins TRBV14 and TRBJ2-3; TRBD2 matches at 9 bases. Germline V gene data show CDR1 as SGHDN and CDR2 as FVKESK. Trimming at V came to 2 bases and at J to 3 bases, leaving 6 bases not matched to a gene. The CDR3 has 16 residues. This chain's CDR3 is CASSQNSGSPTDTQYF. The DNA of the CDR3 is TGTGCCAGCAGCCAAAATAGCGGGAGTCCTACAGATACGCAGTATTTT.

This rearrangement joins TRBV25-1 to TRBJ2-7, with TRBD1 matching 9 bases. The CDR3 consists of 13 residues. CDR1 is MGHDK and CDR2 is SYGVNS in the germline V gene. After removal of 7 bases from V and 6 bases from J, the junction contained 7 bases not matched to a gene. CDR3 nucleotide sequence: TGTGCCAGCACGACAGGGGGTTCTTTCGAGCAGTACTTC. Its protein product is CASTTGGSFEQYF.